This entry features one T cell receptor beta chain sequence. Its specificity is not known. The sample is drawn from a study of blood T cells in healthy people across ages. Overall study findings and caveats: Both naive CD4+ cell counts and diversity were greater in long-lived donors than in aged donors.

The authors ran a second PCR of about 6 to 11 cycles using a sample-barcoded 5' primer and a J-beta primer mix. TCRdb fed the 5' RACE reads into MiXCR, producing one record per CDR3 protein. The table records hundreds of thousands of distinct CDR3 sequences, about 30% of them present only once. Per sample, extraction of total RNA gave at least 6 micrograms in every case. The germline CDR1 and CDR2 sequences are LNHDA and SQIVND (reference sequence). The CDR3 covers 15 residues. V was cut by 3 bases and J by 4 bases, with 13 bases left in between. This TCR derives from a woman aged 80 or older in good health. Source material: blood. The V gene is TRBV19, the J gene TRBJ2-1; TRBD1 might be the D (6 bases). The CDR3 protein is CASSIRDNLYNEQFF. In nucleotides, the CDR3 is TGTGCCAGTAGTATCAGGGACAACTTATACAATGAGCAGTTCTTC.